This TCR beta chain stems from a study of molecular identifiers for immune sequencing clone quantification. TCRdb fed the PCR reads into MiXCR, producing one record per CDR3 protein. This table holds over 600,000 distinct CDR3 sequences, around 20% found once. Whole-study results and caveats: Clones with over 20 RNA copies captured over 97% of effector molecules but under 1% of naive ones.

Regarding this clonotype: Its antigen is not identified.

Naive CD8 sequencing libraries were generated from approximately 20,000 to 1,000,000 sorted cells, with 10%, 30% or 50% RNA as input. The sample taken for sequencing was naive CD8+ T cells from blood, with Jurkat cell RNA spiked in. Sample subset: FACS-sorted CD8+CD4-CCR7+CD45RA+ naive T cells. The receptor was isolated from a human donor in good health. Some libraries in this study had Jurkat cell RNA spiked in.

The CDR3 here is CASSNRDRDYFEQYF. CDR3 nucleotide sequence: TGTGCCAGCAGCAACCGGGACAGGGATTATTTCGAGCAGTACTTC. J is TRBJ2-7 and V is TRBV11-2; 9 bases are a match to TRBD1. Trimming cost V 5 bases and J 6 bases; bases outside gene matches: 11. The CDR3 is 15 residues long. Looked up from germline, CDR1 is SGHAT and CDR2 is FQNNGV.